These 30 T cell receptor beta chains originate from one sample sequenced in a study of blood T cell repertoires in COVID-19. Libraries were prepared by immunoSEQ multiplex PCR; TCRdb keeps only in-frame clonotypes and omits some of them. The table has some 180,000 clones, roughly 82% seen once. The material sequenced was peripheral blood. The receptors derive from a woman aged 55-75 years with COVID-19, enrolled during active disease.

This clone has only a few counts. The chain joins TRBV2 to TRBJ2-2; D is unclear. The CDR3 totals 16 residues. V was cut by 0 bases and J by 2 bases, with 10 bases left in between. Germline V lookup: CDR1 SNHLY, CDR2 FYNNEI. CDR3 in DNA: TGTGCCAGCAGTGAAGCGCTTCAGGTTAACACCGGGGAGCTGTTTTTT. This encodes CASSEALQVNTGELFF.

This clone showed up just once. The V gene is TRBV25-1, the J gene TRBJ2-7, with TRBD1 matching 8 bases. V was pared by 4 bases and J by 4 bases, with 3 bases of the junction left unmatched. Germline CDR1 reads MGHDK; CDR2 reads SYGVNS. The CDR3 length is 13 residues. For the CDR3, the DNA is TGTGCCAGCAGTGCAGGGGGCTTTTACGAGCAGTACTTC. It translates to CASSAGGFYEQYF.

This clone was observed once. In DNA, the CDR3 is TGCAGCGTTGAAGATGGGCAGAACACCGGGGAGCTGTTTTTT. This codes for CSVEDGQNTGELFF. V usage is TRBV29-1 and J usage is TRBJ2-2, with D uncertain. Trimming removed 0 bases at V and 1 base at J, with 6 bases between. There are 14 residues in the CDR3. Germline lookup yields CDR1 SQVTM and CDR2 ANQGSEA.

DNA for the CDR3: TGTGCCAGCAGGGGACTAGCCGGGGAGCTGTTTTTT. Translated: CASRGLAGELFF. The rearrangement uses TRBV12-3 or TRBV12-4 and TRBJ2-2; 8 nucleotides match TRBD2. The CDR3 contains 12 residues. After removal of 6 bases from V and 6 bases from J, the junction contained 0 bases not matched to a gene.

This clone showed up just a few times. This chain links TRBV27 with TRBJ1-1; perhaps TRBD1 as D (5 bases). This CDR3 is 13 amino acids long. CDR1 is MNHEY, CDR2 SMNVEV, per germline (reference sequence). Trimming took off 6 bases at V and 4 bases at J, with 12 bases between the two ends. CDR3 in amino acids: CASSWGRGTEAFF. In DNA form, the CDR3 reads TGTGCCAGCAGCTGGGGGAGGGGCACTGAAGCTTTCTTT.

The J gene is TRBJ1-1, the V gene TRBV9, with 8 bases fitting TRBD1. Germline loops: CDR1 SGDLS, CDR2 YYNGEE. Trimming removed 0 bases from V and 1 base from J; junction bases left unmatched: 8. The CDR3 is 17 amino acids. This CDR3 is CASSVALFDRGNTEAFF. CDR3 nucleotides: TGTGCCAGCAGCGTAGCCCTATTTGACAGGGGGAACACTGAAGCTTTCTTT.

Notes on this clone: The identical CDR3 is also encoded by other nucleotide sequences in the sample. The chain recombines TRBV9 with TRBJ1-6, with unresolved D. Trimming removed 1 base from V and 5 bases from J, with 7 bases in between. Germline-derived CDR1 and CDR2 are SGDLS and YYNGEE. CDR3 length: 14 residues. The CDR3 reads CASSVRQDNSPLHF. CDR3 nucleotides: TGTGCCAGCAGCGTACGACAAGATAATTCACCCCTCCACTTT.

The chain has TRBV12-3 or TRBV12-4 and TRBJ1-1; no definite D call. Trimming removed 4 bases at V and 7 bases at J, with 7 bases between. The CDR3 sequence is 11 residues long. The CDR3, as DNA: TGTGCCAGCAGTTCCCGTTTTGAAGCTTTCTTT. It specifies CASSSRFEAFF.

J is TRBJ2-7 and V is TRBV27, with 9 bases fitting TRBD1. The junction had 14 bases not matched to a gene; V was cut back by 6 bases and J by 5 bases. The CDR3 spans 16 residues. Germline CDR1 MNHEY, CDR2 SMNVEV (reference sequence). DNA of the CDR3: TGTGCCAGCAGCCCTACAGGGGGCCACATCTCACACGAGCAGTACTTC. Protein product: CASSPTGGHISHEQYF.

The rearrangement uses TRBV18 and TRBJ1-1; 7 bases agree with TRBD1. This CDR3 contains 16 residues. Looked up from germline, CDR1 is KGHSH and CDR2 is LQKENI. V was clipped by 4 bases and J by 0 bases; unmatched bases: 8. DNA for the CDR3: TGTGCCAGCTCACGGGCGGTCGGGACAGTGAACACTGAAGCTTTCTTT. Translating it yields CASSRAVGTVNTEAFF.

The CDR3 sequence is CASTSRTSGIFEQFF. CDR3 nucleotides: TGTGCCAGCACTTCGCGGACTAGCGGGATATTTGAGCAGTTCTTC. The J gene is TRBJ2-1, the V gene TRBV28; 12 bases are a match to TRBD2. V was pared by 7 bases and J by 9 bases, with 10 bases of the junction left unmatched. This CDR3 spans 15 amino acids. Looked up from germline, CDR1 is MDHEN and CDR2 is SYDVKM.

This chain links TRBV2 with TRBJ2-1; TRBD1 matches at 8 bases. CDR1 is SNHLY and CDR2 is FYNNEI in the germline V gene. V lost 6 bases to trimming and J lost 6 bases; unmatched junction nucleotides: 10. The CDR3 spans 15 residues. The CDR3 loop is CASSVNRGVSNEQFF. CDR3 DNA sequence: TGTGCCAGCAGCGTAAACAGGGGGGTTTCCAATGAGCAGTTCTTC.

Only one count was recorded for this clone. The V gene is TRBV3-1 (or the pseudogene TRBV3-2), the J gene TRBJ2-7, with 8 bases matching TRBD1. Germline V lookup: CDR1 LGHDT, CDR2 YNNKEL (reference sequence). V was pared by 0 bases and J by 1 base, with 5 bases of the junction left unmatched. This CDR3 spans 16 amino acids. The CDR3 reads CASSQEDGQGSYEQYF. DNA of the CDR3: TGTGCCAGCAGCCAAGAGGATGGACAGGGATCCTACGAGCAGTACTTC.

This clone appeared a few times. The chain employs TRBV7-9 and TRBJ1-1; 7 bases are shared with TRBD1. The CDR3 length is 14 residues. Germline CDR1 and CDR2: SEHNR and FQNEAQ (reference sequence). V lost 4 bases to trimming and J lost 6 bases; unmatched junction nucleotides: 8. This CDR3 reads CASSSPTGFSEAFF. The DNA of the CDR3 is TGTGCCAGCAGCTCCCCGACAGGGTTCTCTGAAGCTTTCTTT. The variable domain in full, completed from reference TRBV7-9 and TRBJ1-1, reads DTGVSQNPRHKITKRGQNVTFRCDPISEHNRLYWYRQTLGQGPEFLTYFQNEAQLEKSRLLSDRFSAERPKGSFSTLEIQRTEQGDSAMYLCASSSPTGFSEAFFGQGTRLTVV.

The rearrangement uses TRBV4-3 and TRBJ2-1, with a possible D match to TRBD2 (5 bases). Germline lookup yields CDR1 LGHNA and CDR2 YSLEER. The germline V and J ends were trimmed by 2 bases and 0 bases, with 17 bases remaining between them. CDR3 length equals 18 residues. CDR3 nucleotide sequence: TGCGCCAGCAGCCAATCCCGAGGGCAGTTCCTCTCCTACAATGAGCAGTTCTTC. Its translation: CASSQSRGQFLSYNEQFF.

The rearrangement uses TRBV11-1 and TRBJ2-7, with 8 bases aligning to TRBD1. J gave up 6 bases and V 5 bases, and 6 bases lay outside the gene matches. Germline CDR1 is SGHAT and CDR2 is FQDESV (reference sequence). The CDR3 runs to 13 residues. The CDR3 coding sequence is TGTGCCAGCAGCCCCGGACAGGGTGGCGAGCAGTACTTC. This encodes CASSPGQGGEQYF.

The chain joins TRBV19 to TRBJ1-4, with 8 bases identical to TRBD1. Trimming cost V 10 bases and J 6 bases; bases outside gene matches: 7. The CDR3 consists of 13 residues. Germline assignment: CDR1 LNHDA and CDR2 SQIVND (reference sequence). The CDR3 spells CATNRGKDEKLFF. CDR3 coding DNA: TGTGCCACAAACAGGGGGAAGGATGAAAAACTGTTTTTT.

The gene calls are TRBV29-1 and TRBJ2-2; D is unclear. CDR1 is SQVTM and CDR2 is ANQGSEA in the germline V gene. Between the trimmed V and J ends, which lost 7 bases and 3 bases, there was a span of 9 bases. CDR3 length equals 12 residues. CDR3 nucleotides: TGCAGCGGTACCTCGGACACCGGGGAGCTGTTTTTT. Protein: CSGTSDTGELFF.

This clone was found a few times. The gene calls are TRBV5-6 and TRBJ2-2; 8 bases are shared with TRBD1. J was trimmed by 4 bases and V by 1 base; bases with no gene match: 6. This CDR3 has 16 residues. The germline V gene has CDR1 SGHDT and CDR2 YYEEEE. CDR3: CASSLSDRGVTGELFF. CDR3 in DNA: TGTGCCAGCAGCTTGTCCGACAGGGGAGTCACCGGGGAGCTGTTTTTT.

The chain links TRBV7-2 to TRBJ2-3, with D perhaps TRBD2 (5 bases). Germline-derived CDR1 and CDR2 are SGHTA and FQGNSA. This CDR3 region has 12 residues. V was trimmed by 1 base and J by 8 bases, leaving 7 bases between them. This CDR3 is CASSLVEGTQYF. In DNA form, the CDR3 reads TGTGCCAGCAGCTTAGTTGAGGGTACGCAGTATTTT.

The chain recombines TRBV2 with TRBJ2-2; no definite D call. Per germline, CDR1 SNHLY and CDR2 FYNNEI. The CDR3 extends over 13 amino acids. V lost 4 bases to trimming and J lost 2 bases, with 5 bases between them. Here the CDR3 DNA reads TGTGCCAGCAGTGGAGAAAACACCGGGGAGCTGTTTTTT. It yields the protein CASSGENTGELFF.

This clone was picked up one time. The rearrangement joins TRBV21-1 to TRBJ2-3; the DNA was not used to check the table's D call, TRBD2. TRBV21-1 is listed as a pseudogene. The CDR3 is 17 residues long. The CDR3, as DNA: TGTGCCAGCGAAGCCCTAAAGACTAGCGGGAACACAGATACGCAGTATTTT. Translated: CASEALKTSGNTDTQYF.

The chain couples TRBV2 to TRBJ1-5; TRBD1 aligns across 7 bases. The length of the CDR3 is 15 residues. Germline V gene sequence: CDR1 SNHLY, CDR2 FYNNEI. The V gene end was trimmed by 2 bases and the J gene end by 5 bases; junction bases not matched to a gene: 6. The CDR3 loop reads CASSETRQGHQPQHF. In nucleotides, the CDR3 is TGTGCCAGCAGTGAAACTAGACAGGGTCATCAGCCCCAGCATTTT.

This chain joins TRBV18 and TRBJ2-1, with a tentative D call TRBD2 (6 bases). V lost 2 bases and J lost 7, with 18 bases in between. This CDR3 spans 16 amino acids. Per germline, CDR1 KGHSH and CDR2 LQKENI. CDR3 region: CASSPFYRGNDNEQFF. The CDR3 DNA reads TGTGCCAGCTCACCATTTTACCGGGGGAATGATAATGAGCAGTTCTTC.

This sequence joins TRBV18 and TRBJ1-5; 10 positions match TRBD1. The CDR3 runs to 14 residues. V shed 3 bases and J 4 bases; nucleotides not matched to a gene: 0. Germline CDR1 and CDR2: KGHSH and LQKENI. CDR3 loop: CASSPDRGNQPQHF. CDR3 DNA sequence: TGTGCCAGCTCACCGGACAGGGGGAATCAGCCCCAGCATTTT.

For this clone: One junction end disagrees with the germline gene, perhaps due to a read error. The chain carries TRBV7-7 and TRBJ2-3; a weak D match, TRBD1 (6 bases). This CDR3 region has 14 residues. Germline V gives CDR1 SSHAT, CDR2 FNYEAQ (reference sequence). The CDR3 nucleotides read TGTGCTAGCAGCCCAGGGGTGGGAGCAGATACGCAGTATTTT. Translated: CASSPGVGADTQYF.

The CDR3, as DNA: TGTGCCAGCAGCTTGTCGGGTACAGGACATGAAAAACTGTTTTTT. Its translation: CASSLSGTGHEKLFF. The chain employs TRBV5-5 and TRBJ1-4; a weak D match, TRBD1 (5 bases). Between the trimmed V and J ends, which lost 1 base and 6 bases, there was a span of 13 bases. Germline values: CDR1 SGHKS, CDR2 YYEKEE (reference sequence). The CDR3 has 15 residues.

The chain uses TRBV6-2 or TRBV6-3 and TRBJ2-7; TRBD2 matches at 14 bases. The CDR3 has 18 residues. Germline V CDR1 and CDR2: MNHEY, SVGEGT. Trimming at V came to 2 bases and at J to 4 bases, leaving 10 bases not matched to a gene. The CDR3: CASSYGLAGGARIYEQYF. Here the CDR3 DNA reads TGTGCCAGCAGTTACGGACTAGCGGGAGGCGCGAGGATTTACGAGCAGTACTTC.

This clone was seen a single time. V and J are TRBV7-2 and TRBJ2-1, with D possibly TRBD2 on 6 matching bases. Deletions cut 0 bases from V and 7 bases from J, with 7 bases between. Per germline, CDR1 SGHTA and CDR2 FQGNSA. The CDR3 spans 13 residues. CDR3 protein: CASSLAEGNEQFF. The CDR3 DNA reads TGTGCCAGCAGCTTAGCGGAGGGGAATGAGCAGTTCTTC. The full variable domain, with the rest looked up from reference TRBV7-2 and TRBJ2-1, is GAGVSQSPSNKVTEKGKDVELRCDPISGHTALYWYRQSLGQGLEFLIYFQGNSAPDKSGLPSDRFSAERTGGSVSTLTIQRTQQEDSAVYLCASSLAEGNEQFFGPGTRLTVL.

The V gene is TRBV5-1, the J gene TRBJ1-5; D is ambiguous. CDR1 is SGHRS, CDR2 YFSETQ, per germline. The CDR3 extends over 16 amino acids. The V and J ends lost 4 bases and 5 bases respectively, with 19 bases between them. CDR3 sequence reads: CASSPEEGIGYQPQHF. For the CDR3, the DNA is TGCGCCAGCAGCCCCGAAGAGGGAATCGGATATCAGCCCCAGCATTTT. The full variable domain, in which reference TRBV5-1 and TRBJ1-5 provide the parts outside the CDR3, is KAGVTQTPRYLIKTRGQQVTLSCSPISGHRSVSWYQQTPGQGLQFLFEYFSETQRNKGNFPGRFSGRQFSNSRSEMNVSTLELGDSALYLCASSPEEGIGYQPQHFGDGTRLSIL.